The source of this T cell receptor beta chain is a study of radiotherapy plus CTLA-4 blockade in lung cancer. Study-wide findings and caveats: Reports identified early blood T cell clone dynamics, with interferon-beta, as the best response predictor. Expansion in blood of tumor-derived TCR clones was seen after radiotherapy plus ipilimumab.

CDR3 length equals 17 residues. V lost 2 bases, J lost 0 bases, and 6 bases stayed unmatched. The germline gives CDR1 MNHNS, CDR2 SASEGT. As concerns this clone: Antigen specificity is unknown.

This table comes from immunoSEQ multiplex PCR, and its TCRdb copy is limited to in-frame clones, with some not included. This table has 30,000 to 40,000 clones, 70% to 80% appearing once. The chain combines TRBV6-1 with TRBJ1-3; TRBD1 matches 8 bases. This TCR was recovered from a human donor with non-small cell lung cancer that progressed on radiotherapy plus ipilimumab. Sequencing was performed on peripheral blood, taken from a patient treated with radiotherapy plus ipilimumab. CDR3 sequence: CASSENPTGGSGNTIYF. The CDR3 DNA reads TGTGCCAGCAGTGAAAACCCAACAGGGGGCTCTGGAAACACCATATATTTT.